This T cell receptor beta chain was obtained from a study of prognosis after radiotherapy for stage I lung cancer. From genomic DNA, two-round multiplex PCR was used to amplify TCR beta CDR3. Gene-specific primers for each TRBV and TRBJ gene drove first-round PCR. One entry per CDR3 protein, called by TCRdb with MiXCR from the multiplex PCR reads. The sample has 15,000 to 20,000 distinct CDR3 sequences; approximately 46% are singletons. Trimming cost V 4 bases and J 4 bases, with 15 bases left between them. There are 15 residues in the CDR3. Germline V lookup: CDR1 MNHEY, CDR2 SVGEGT. The starting material was PBMCs, obtained before or after stereotactic body radiation therapy (not recorded which). The receptor comes from a donor at least 50 years old with non-small cell lung cancer. The rearrangement uses TRBV6-2 or TRBV6-3 and TRBJ2-3, with D maybe TRBD2 (6 bases). DNA for the CDR3: TGTGCCAGCAGTTCTAGAGGGAGGCCACCAGATACGCAGTATTTT. Translating it yields CASSSRGRPPDTQYF.